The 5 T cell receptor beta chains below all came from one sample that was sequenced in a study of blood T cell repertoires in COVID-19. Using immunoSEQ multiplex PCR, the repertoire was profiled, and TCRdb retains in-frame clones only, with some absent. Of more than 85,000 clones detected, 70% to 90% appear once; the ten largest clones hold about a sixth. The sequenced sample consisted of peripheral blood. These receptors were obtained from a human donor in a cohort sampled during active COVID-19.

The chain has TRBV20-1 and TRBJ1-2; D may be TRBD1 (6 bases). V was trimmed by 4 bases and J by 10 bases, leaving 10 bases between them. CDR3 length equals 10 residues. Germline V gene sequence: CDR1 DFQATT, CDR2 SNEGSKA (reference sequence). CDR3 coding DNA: TGCAGTGCTATGGGACAACTCTACACCTTC. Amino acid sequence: CSAMGQLYTF.

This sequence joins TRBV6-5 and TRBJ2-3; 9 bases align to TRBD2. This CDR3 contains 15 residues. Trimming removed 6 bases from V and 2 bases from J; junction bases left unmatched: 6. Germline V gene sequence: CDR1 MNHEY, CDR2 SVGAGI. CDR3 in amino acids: CASRNSGGLTDTQYF. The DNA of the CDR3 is TGTGCCAGCAGAAACAGCGGGGGGCTCACAGATACGCAGTATTTT.

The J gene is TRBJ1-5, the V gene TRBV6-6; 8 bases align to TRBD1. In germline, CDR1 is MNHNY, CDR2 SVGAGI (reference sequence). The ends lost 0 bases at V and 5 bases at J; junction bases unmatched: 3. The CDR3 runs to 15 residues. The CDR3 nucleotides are TGTGCCAGCAGTTACTCGACAGGGGAGGATCAGCCCCAGCATTTT. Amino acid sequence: CASSYSTGEDQPQHF.

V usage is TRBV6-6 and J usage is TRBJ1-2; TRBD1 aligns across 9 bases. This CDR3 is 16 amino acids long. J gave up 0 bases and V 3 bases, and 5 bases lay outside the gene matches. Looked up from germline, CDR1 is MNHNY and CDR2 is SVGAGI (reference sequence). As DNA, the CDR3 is TGTGCCAGCAGTTATCCGGGACAGGGAGCTAACTATGGCTACACCTTC. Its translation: CASSYPGQGANYGYTF.

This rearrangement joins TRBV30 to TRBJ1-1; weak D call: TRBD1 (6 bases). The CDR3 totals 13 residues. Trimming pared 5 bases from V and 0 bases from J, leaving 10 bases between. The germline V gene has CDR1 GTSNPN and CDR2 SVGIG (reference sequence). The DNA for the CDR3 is TGTGCCTGGGGAACAGGGATGAACACTGAAGCTTTCTTT. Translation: CAWGTGMNTEAFF.